These 21 T cell receptor beta chains were all obtained from the same sample, sequenced in a study of Ad26.COV2.S vaccination and SARS-CoV-2 variants. Treatment given: about 20 received Ad26.COV2.S at low or high dose, single or two shots; 5 received placebo; per-sample allocation not given. The study sampled participants on day 63 after the first vaccine or placebo injection. Profiling relied on immunoSEQ multiplex PCR, and the TCRdb table lists in-frame clones only, not all of them. The sample has hundreds of thousands of clones, 80% to 90% seen once. The specimen comprised peripheral blood, sampled in a trial of Ad26.COV2.S vaccine versus placebo. The receptor source for this set is a person aged 18-65 years who received the Ad26.COV2.S COVID-19 vaccine or a placebo.

This rearrangement joins TRBV11-3 to TRBJ1-1; 7 nucleotides match TRBD1. The germline CDR1 and CDR2 sequences are SGHNT and YENEEA. The V segment lost 1 base and the J segment 7 bases; nucleotides outside the gene matches: 3. The CDR3 sequence is 13 residues long. The CDR3 protein is CASSLAGGYEAFF. The CDR3 bases are TGTGCCAGCAGCTTAGCAGGGGGATATGAAGCTTTCTTT.

The chain joins TRBV25-1 to TRBJ1-2, with a weak D call TRBD1 (5 bases). Germline-derived CDR1 and CDR2 are MGHDK and SYGVNS. The V gene lost 5 bases and the J gene lost 2 bases, with 6 bases spanning the gap. The CDR3 has 12 residues. The CDR3 region has the DNA TGTGCCAGCAGTTGGGGGAACTATGGCTACACCTTC. This translates into CASSWGNYGYTF.

This chain connects TRBV5-4 to TRBJ2-3; no definite D call. Between the trimmed V and J ends, which lost 0 bases and 0 bases, there was a span of 11 bases. This CDR3 comprises 16 residues. Germline values: CDR1 SGHNT, CDR2 YYREEE (reference sequence). The CDR3 DNA reads as TGTGCCAGCAGCTTGGGGACCCCAACCAGCACAGATACGCAGTATTTT. Amino acid sequence: CASSLGTPTSTDTQYF.

This sequence joins TRBV12-3 or TRBV12-4 and TRBJ2-7; D is unresolved. The CDR3 is 13 residues long. Trimming shortened V by 6 bases and J by 4 bases, and 13 bases separated the two germline ends. This CDR3 reads CASRSSPLYEQYF. CDR3 bases: TGTGCCAGCAGAAGTAGTCCCCTTTACGAGCAGTACTTC.

The rearrangement links TRBV19 to TRBJ2-7, with D possibly being TRBD1 (5 bases). The germline CDR1 and CDR2 sequences are LNHDA and SQIVND (reference sequence). Trimming pared 3 bases from V and 5 bases from J, leaving 14 bases between. The CDR3 has 14 residues. The DNA of the CDR3 is TGTGCCAGTAGTATCCGGCAGGGCCACCACGAGCAGTACTTC. It specifies CASSIRQGHHEQYF.

The CDR3 loop reads CASSFSTVAGDEQYF. DNA of the CDR3: TGTGCCAGCAGCTTTTCTACGGTAGCGGGAGACGAGCAGTACTTC. The chain links TRBV7-9 to TRBJ2-7, with 9 bases identical to TRBD2. This CDR3 has 15 amino acids. Germline V gene sequence: CDR1 SEHNR, CDR2 FQNEAQ (reference sequence). V shed 3 bases, J shed 5 bases, and the junction held 8 bases outside the gene matches.

The chain links TRBV29-1 to TRBJ2-2; 7 nucleotides line up with TRBD2. Germline loops: CDR1 SQVTM, CDR2 ANQGSEA. The CDR3 consists of 13 residues. V was clipped by 3 bases and J by 7 bases; unmatched bases: 5. The DNA for the CDR3 is TGCAGCGTTGATGGCGGGGGTTTCGGGGAGCTGTTTTTT. It specifies CSVDGGGFGELFF.

Note on this clone: Additional DNA sequences in this sample encode the identical CDR3. The chain combines TRBV2 with TRBJ2-3, with 13 bases identical to TRBD2. Trimming took 3 bases from V and 3 from J; bases not matched to a gene: 3. Germline V gene lookup returns CDR1 SNHLY and CDR2 FYNNEI. The CDR3 loop spans 16 amino acids. The CDR3 region is CASSDATSGGTDTQYF. DNA of the CDR3: TGTGCCAGCAGTGATGCGACTAGCGGGGGGACAGATACGCAGTATTTT.

The chain couples TRBV27 to TRBJ2-5; D is possibly TRBD1 (5 bases). Germline V gene data show CDR1 as MNHEY and CDR2 as SMNVEV (reference sequence). The CDR3 length is 13 residues. The V end lost 4 bases, the J end lost 5 bases, and 11 bases lay between the germline ends. CDR3 region: CASSYGNRETQYF. The CDR3 coding sequence is TGTGCCAGCAGTTATGGGAACAGGGAGACCCAGTACTTC.

This clone was counted only a few times. A read error may produce the germline difference seen at one junction end. V gene TRBV15 combines with J gene TRBJ2-7; D remains ambiguous. Germline-derived CDR1 and CDR2 are LNHNV and YYDKDF (reference sequence). The CDR3 contains 13 residues. This CDR3 reads CATSRDWGIGDLF. DNA for the CDR3: TGTGCCACCAGCAGAGATTGGGGAATAGGAGATCTCTTC.

The rearrangement joins TRBV6-4 to TRBJ1-4; 9 bases line up with TRBD1. This CDR3 is 16 amino acids long. Germline CDR1 MRHNA, CDR2 SNTAGT. V lost 7 bases, J lost 4 bases, and 10 bases stayed unmatched. CDR3 residues: CASIPGQGRSNEKLFF. DNA for the CDR3: TGTGCCAGCATCCCCGGACAGGGGCGTAGTAATGAAAAACTGTTTTTT.

The rearrangement joins TRBV7-9 to TRBJ2-2, with D perhaps TRBD2 (6 bases). V shed 0 bases and J shed 8 bases, with 13 bases lying between them. Germline V gene data show CDR1 as SEHNR and CDR2 as FQNEAQ (reference sequence). The CDR3 consists of 15 residues. This chain's CDR3 is CASSLAGLRGGELFF. The CDR3 DNA reads as TGTGCCAGCAGCTTAGCGGGACTGCGAGGAGGGGAGCTGTTTTTT.

The chain couples TRBV6-5 to TRBJ1-2; D not resolved. The CDR3 has 11 residues. Germline values: CDR1 MNHEY, CDR2 SVGAGI. Trimming cost V 6 bases and J 7 bases, with 9 bases left between them. CDR3 amino acids: CASRQVVGYTF. The CDR3 region has the DNA TGTGCCAGCAGGCAGGTTGTTGGCTACACCTTC.

The chain recombines TRBV7-9 with TRBJ2-2, with a weak D call TRBD2 (7 bases). Per germline, CDR1 SEHNR and CDR2 FQNEAQ (reference sequence). Trimming removed 5 bases from V and 7 bases from J, with 20 bases in between. This CDR3 spans 16 amino acids. In DNA, the CDR3 is TGTGCCAGCAGCCCCGGGGGGCCGTCCTTGAACGGGGAGCTGTTTTTT. Residues: CASSPGGPSLNGELFF.

This rearrangement joins TRBV2 to TRBJ1-3; 7 bases are shared with TRBD1. CDR3 length: 17 amino acids. CDR1 SNHLY and CDR2 FYNNEI come from the germline V gene. With 3 bases clipped from V and 0 bases from J, the junction kept 8 bases outside the gene matches. CDR3 loop: CASSEETGRSSGNTIYF. The CDR3 DNA follows: TGTGCCAGCAGTGAGGAGACAGGGAGAAGCTCTGGAAACACCATATATTTT.

This clone was counted between two and nine times. V and J are TRBV4-1 and TRBJ2-7, with D possibly being TRBD1 or TRBD2 (5 bases each). V was shortened by 1 base and J by 4 bases, with 11 bases between the two germline ends. From germline, CDR1 is MGHRA and CDR2 YSYEKL. CDR3 length equals 14 residues. CDR3 region: CASSQVGREYEQYF. DNA for the CDR3: TGCGCCAGCAGCCAAGTGGGCAGGGAGTACGAGCAGTACTTC.

This sequence joins TRBV7-6 and TRBJ2-2, with 11 bases lining up with TRBD2. Germline V gene data show CDR1 as SGHVS and CDR2 as FNYEAQ. CDR3 length equals 15 residues. V shed 3 bases, J shed 8 bases, and the junction held 5 bases outside the gene matches. The CDR3 DNA follows: TGTGCCAGCAGCTTGACTAGCGGGGCGGGTGGGGAGCTGTTTTTT. As protein: CASSLTSGAGGELFF.

This clone was found once. The sample carries other DNA sequences with the same CDR3. V usage is TRBV12-3 or TRBV12-4 and J usage is TRBJ2-5; no definite D call. The CDR3 spans 12 residues. V lost 3 bases to trimming and J lost 2 bases, with 4 bases between them. The CDR3 nucleotides are TGTGCCAGCAGTTTTCCGCAAGAGACCCAGTACTTC. Translating gives CASSFPQETQYF.

The V call is TRBV7-2, the J call TRBJ2-7; 8 bases align to TRBD2. The germline CDR1 and CDR2 sequences are SGHTA and FQGNSA. The CDR3 contains 14 residues. V dropped 7 bases and J dropped 5; count of bases not matched to a gene: 10. In DNA, the CDR3 is TGTGCCAGCAACCCCCCGGGGGGGAGGAACGAGCAGTACTTC. Amino acid sequence: CASNPPGGRNEQYF.

This rearrangement joins TRBV5-1 to TRBJ1-6; the D gene is possibly TRBD1 (5 bases). Trimming stripped 4 bases from V and 9 bases from J, with 11 bases between. Germline V gives CDR1 SGHRS, CDR2 YFSETQ. The CDR3 covers 13 residues. The CDR3, as DNA: TGCGCCAGCAGCGGACAAGACAGTTCACCCCTCCACTTT. It encodes CASSGQDSSPLHF.

The chain recombines TRBV7-3 with TRBJ2-7; 12 bases line up with TRBD1. This CDR3 has 13 amino acids. V shed 2 bases and J 9 bases; nucleotides not matched to a gene: 2. From germline, CDR1 is SGHTA and CDR2 FQGTGA. CDR3 sequence: CASSLGTGGAQYF. The CDR3 nucleotides are TGTGCCAGCAGCTTAGGGACAGGGGGCGCGCAGTACTTC.